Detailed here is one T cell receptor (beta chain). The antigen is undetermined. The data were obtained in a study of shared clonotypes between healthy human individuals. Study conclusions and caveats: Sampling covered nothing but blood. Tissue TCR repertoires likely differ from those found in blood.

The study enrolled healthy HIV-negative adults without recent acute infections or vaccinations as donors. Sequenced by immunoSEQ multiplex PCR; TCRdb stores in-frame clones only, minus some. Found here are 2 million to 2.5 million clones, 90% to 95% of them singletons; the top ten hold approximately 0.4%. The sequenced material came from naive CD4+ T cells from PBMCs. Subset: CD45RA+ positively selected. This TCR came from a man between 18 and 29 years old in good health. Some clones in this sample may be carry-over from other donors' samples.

The CDR3 loop is CASSHQRGDYEQYF. CDR3 in DNA: TGCGCCAGCAGCCACCAGAGAGGGGACTACGAGCAGTACTTC. The chain recombines TRBV4-1 with TRBJ2-7, with D perhaps matching TRBD1 or TRBD2 (5 bases each). Per germline, CDR1 MGHRA and CDR2 YSYEKL. CDR3 size: 14 residues. Trimming stripped 3 bases from V and 3 bases from J, with 12 bases between.